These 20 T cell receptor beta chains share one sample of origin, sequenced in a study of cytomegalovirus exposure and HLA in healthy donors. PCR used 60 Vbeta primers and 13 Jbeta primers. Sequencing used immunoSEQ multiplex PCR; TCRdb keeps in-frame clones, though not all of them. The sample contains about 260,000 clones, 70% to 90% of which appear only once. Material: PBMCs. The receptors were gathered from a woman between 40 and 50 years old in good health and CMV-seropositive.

CDR3 sequence reads: CASSPSPGSDTQYF. Written as DNA, the CDR3 is TGTGCCAGTAGTCCAAGCCCAGGGTCAGATACGCAGTATTTT. The rearrangement uses TRBV19 and TRBJ2-3, with TRBD1 as a possible D gene (5 bases). This CDR3 contains 14 residues. Germline-derived CDR1 and CDR2 are LNHDA and SQIVND (reference sequence). Trimming shortened V by 5 bases and J by 4 bases, and 13 bases separated the two germline ends.

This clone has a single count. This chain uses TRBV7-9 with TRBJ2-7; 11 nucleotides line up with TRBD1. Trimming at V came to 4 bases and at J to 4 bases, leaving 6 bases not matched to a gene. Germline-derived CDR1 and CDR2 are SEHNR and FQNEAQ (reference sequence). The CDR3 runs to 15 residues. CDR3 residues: CASSSSGTGGYEQYF. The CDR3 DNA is TGTGCCAGCAGCTCGTCCGGGACAGGGGGGTACGAGCAGTACTTC.

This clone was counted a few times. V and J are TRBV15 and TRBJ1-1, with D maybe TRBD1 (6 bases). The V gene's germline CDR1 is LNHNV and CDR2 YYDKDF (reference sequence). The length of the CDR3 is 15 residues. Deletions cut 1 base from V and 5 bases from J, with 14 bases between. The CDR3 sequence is CATSRGVGGETEAFF. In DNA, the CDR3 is TGTGCCACCAGCAGAGGGGTAGGGGGGGAGACTGAAGCTTTCTTT.

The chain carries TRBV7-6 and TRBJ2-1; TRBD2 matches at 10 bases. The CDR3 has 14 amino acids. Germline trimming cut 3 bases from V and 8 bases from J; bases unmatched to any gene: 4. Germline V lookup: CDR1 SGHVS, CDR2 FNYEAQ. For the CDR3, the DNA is TGTGCCAGCAGCTTTGGGCTAGCGGGAGATGAGCAGTTCTTC. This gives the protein CASSFGLAGDEQFF.

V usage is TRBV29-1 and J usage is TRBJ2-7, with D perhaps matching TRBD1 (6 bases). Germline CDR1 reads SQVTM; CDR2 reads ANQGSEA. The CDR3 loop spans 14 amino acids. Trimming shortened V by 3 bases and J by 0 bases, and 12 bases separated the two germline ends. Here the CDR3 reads CSVEDRRDSYEQYF. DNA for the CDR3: TGCAGCGTTGAGGACAGACGAGACTCCTACGAGCAGTACTTC.

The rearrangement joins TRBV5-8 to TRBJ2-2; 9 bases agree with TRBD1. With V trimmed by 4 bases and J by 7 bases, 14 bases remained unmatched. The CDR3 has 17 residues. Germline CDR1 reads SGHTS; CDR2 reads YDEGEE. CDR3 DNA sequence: TGTGCCAGCAGCCCGGACAGGGGAATAGCCGAGCACGGGGAGCTGTTTTTT. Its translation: CASSPDRGIAEHGELFF.

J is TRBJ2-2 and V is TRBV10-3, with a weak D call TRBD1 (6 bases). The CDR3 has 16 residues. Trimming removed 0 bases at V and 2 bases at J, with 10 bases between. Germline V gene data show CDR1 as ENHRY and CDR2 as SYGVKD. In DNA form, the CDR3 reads TGTGCCATCAGTGAGTCGGGGGCAGATAACACCGGGGAGCTGTTTTTT. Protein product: CAISESGADNTGELFF.

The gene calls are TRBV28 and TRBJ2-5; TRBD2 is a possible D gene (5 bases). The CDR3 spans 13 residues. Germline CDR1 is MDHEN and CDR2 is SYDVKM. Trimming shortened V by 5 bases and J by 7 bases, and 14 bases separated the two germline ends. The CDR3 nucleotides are TGTGCCAGCAGTCCCTTAGCGTTCCCGACCCAGTACTTC. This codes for CASSPLAFPTQYF.

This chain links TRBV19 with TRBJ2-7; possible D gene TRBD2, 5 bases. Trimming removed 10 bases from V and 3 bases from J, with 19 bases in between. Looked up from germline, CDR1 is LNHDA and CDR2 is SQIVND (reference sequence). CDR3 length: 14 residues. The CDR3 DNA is TGTGCCACCAAACCCCGAGGAGGCCTCTACGAGCAGTACTTC. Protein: CATKPRGGLYEQYF.

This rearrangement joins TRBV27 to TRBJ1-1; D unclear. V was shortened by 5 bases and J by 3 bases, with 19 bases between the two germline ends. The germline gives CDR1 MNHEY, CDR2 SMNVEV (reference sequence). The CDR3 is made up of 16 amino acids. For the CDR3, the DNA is TGTGCCAGCAGTCCCCAAGGACCCTCGGGGTACACTGAAGCTTTCTTT. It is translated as CASSPQGPSGYTEAFF.

The chain's CDR3 is CASARTYNYEQYF. The CDR3 nucleotides read TGTGCCAGCGCCCGGACATACAACTACGAGCAGTACTTC. This sequence joins TRBV27 and TRBJ2-7; a weak D match, TRBD1 (5 bases). The CDR3 has 13 residues. The germline V gene encodes CDR1 MNHEY and CDR2 SMNVEV (reference sequence). V lost 8 bases and J 3 bases, leaving 14 bases between the germline ends.

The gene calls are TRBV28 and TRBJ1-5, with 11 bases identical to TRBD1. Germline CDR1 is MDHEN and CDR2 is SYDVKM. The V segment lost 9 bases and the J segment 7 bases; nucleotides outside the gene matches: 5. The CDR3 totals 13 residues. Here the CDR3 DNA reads TGTGCCAGTGGACAGGGGGCAAGGCAGCCCCAGCATTTT. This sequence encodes CASGQGARQPQHF.

The DNA of the CDR3 is TGTGCCAGCACCACACCCCCGGGGGACGGATCTGGCTACACCTTC. Its translation: CASTTPPGDGSGYTF. The V call is TRBV2, the J call TRBJ1-2, with D perhaps TRBD1 (5 bases). Trimming stripped 7 bases from V and 7 bases from J, with 22 bases between. The germline gives CDR1 SNHLY, CDR2 FYNNEI. This CDR3 spans 15 amino acids.

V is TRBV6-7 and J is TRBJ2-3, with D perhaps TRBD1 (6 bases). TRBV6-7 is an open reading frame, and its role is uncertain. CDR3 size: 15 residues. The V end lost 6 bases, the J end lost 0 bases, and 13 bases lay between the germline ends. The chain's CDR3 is CASRISGVSTDTQYF. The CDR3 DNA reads TGTGCCAGCAGGATCTCAGGGGTGAGCACAGATACGCAGTATTTT.

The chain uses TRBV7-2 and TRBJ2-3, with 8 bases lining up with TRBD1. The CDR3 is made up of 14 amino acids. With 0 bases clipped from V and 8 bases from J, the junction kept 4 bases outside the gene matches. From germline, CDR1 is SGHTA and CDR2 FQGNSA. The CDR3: CASSLAVQGGTQYF. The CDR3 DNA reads TGTGCCAGCAGCTTAGCGGTACAGGGGGGTACGCAGTATTTT.

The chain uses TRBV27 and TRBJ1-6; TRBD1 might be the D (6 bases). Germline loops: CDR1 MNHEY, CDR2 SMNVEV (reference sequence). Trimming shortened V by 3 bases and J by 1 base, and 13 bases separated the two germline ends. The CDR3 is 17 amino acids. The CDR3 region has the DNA TGTGCCAGCAGTTTTTATGACAGGATGTCCTATAATTCACCCCTCCACTTT. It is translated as CASSFYDRMSYNSPLHF.

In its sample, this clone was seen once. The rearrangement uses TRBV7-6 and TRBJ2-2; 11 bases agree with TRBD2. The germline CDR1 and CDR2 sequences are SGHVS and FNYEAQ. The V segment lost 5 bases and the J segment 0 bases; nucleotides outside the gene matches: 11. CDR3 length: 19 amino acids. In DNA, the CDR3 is TGTGCCAGCAGCCCGAATCCGGGACTAGCGGATCCGAACACCGGGGAGCTGTTTTTT. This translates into CASSPNPGLADPNTGELFF.

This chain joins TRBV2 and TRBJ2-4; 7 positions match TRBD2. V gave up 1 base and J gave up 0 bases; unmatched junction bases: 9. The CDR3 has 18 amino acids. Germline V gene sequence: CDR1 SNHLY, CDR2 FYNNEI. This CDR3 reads CASSEGLADSLAKNIQYF. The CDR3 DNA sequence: TGTGCCAGCAGTGAAGGCCTAGCGGATAGCCTAGCCAAAAACATTCAGTACTTC.

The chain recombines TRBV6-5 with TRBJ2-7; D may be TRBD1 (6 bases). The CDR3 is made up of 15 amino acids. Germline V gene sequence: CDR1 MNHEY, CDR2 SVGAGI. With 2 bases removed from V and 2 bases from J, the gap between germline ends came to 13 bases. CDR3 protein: CASSYSGQQTYEQYF. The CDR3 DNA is TGTGCCAGCAGTTACAGTGGACAGCAAACCTACGAGCAGTACTTC.

This CDR3 reads CASSPTGGGIEGYTF. The CDR3 coding sequence is TGTGCCAGCAGCCCCACAGGGGGCGGGATAGAAGGCTACACCTTC. The chain joins TRBV7-3 to TRBJ1-2, with 9 nucleotides matching TRBD1. Losses at the gene ends were 5 bases for V and 8 bases for J; bases not matched to a gene: 12. Per the germline V gene, CDR1 is SGHTA and CDR2 is FQGTGA. There are 15 residues in the CDR3. The full variable domain, in which reference TRBV7-3 and TRBJ1-2 provide the parts outside the CDR3, is GAGVSQTPSNKVTEKGKYVELRCDPISGHTALYWYRQSLGQGPEFLIYFQGTGAADDSGLPNDRFFAVRPEGSVSTLKIQRTERGDSAVYLCASSPTGGGIEGYTFGSGTRLTVV.